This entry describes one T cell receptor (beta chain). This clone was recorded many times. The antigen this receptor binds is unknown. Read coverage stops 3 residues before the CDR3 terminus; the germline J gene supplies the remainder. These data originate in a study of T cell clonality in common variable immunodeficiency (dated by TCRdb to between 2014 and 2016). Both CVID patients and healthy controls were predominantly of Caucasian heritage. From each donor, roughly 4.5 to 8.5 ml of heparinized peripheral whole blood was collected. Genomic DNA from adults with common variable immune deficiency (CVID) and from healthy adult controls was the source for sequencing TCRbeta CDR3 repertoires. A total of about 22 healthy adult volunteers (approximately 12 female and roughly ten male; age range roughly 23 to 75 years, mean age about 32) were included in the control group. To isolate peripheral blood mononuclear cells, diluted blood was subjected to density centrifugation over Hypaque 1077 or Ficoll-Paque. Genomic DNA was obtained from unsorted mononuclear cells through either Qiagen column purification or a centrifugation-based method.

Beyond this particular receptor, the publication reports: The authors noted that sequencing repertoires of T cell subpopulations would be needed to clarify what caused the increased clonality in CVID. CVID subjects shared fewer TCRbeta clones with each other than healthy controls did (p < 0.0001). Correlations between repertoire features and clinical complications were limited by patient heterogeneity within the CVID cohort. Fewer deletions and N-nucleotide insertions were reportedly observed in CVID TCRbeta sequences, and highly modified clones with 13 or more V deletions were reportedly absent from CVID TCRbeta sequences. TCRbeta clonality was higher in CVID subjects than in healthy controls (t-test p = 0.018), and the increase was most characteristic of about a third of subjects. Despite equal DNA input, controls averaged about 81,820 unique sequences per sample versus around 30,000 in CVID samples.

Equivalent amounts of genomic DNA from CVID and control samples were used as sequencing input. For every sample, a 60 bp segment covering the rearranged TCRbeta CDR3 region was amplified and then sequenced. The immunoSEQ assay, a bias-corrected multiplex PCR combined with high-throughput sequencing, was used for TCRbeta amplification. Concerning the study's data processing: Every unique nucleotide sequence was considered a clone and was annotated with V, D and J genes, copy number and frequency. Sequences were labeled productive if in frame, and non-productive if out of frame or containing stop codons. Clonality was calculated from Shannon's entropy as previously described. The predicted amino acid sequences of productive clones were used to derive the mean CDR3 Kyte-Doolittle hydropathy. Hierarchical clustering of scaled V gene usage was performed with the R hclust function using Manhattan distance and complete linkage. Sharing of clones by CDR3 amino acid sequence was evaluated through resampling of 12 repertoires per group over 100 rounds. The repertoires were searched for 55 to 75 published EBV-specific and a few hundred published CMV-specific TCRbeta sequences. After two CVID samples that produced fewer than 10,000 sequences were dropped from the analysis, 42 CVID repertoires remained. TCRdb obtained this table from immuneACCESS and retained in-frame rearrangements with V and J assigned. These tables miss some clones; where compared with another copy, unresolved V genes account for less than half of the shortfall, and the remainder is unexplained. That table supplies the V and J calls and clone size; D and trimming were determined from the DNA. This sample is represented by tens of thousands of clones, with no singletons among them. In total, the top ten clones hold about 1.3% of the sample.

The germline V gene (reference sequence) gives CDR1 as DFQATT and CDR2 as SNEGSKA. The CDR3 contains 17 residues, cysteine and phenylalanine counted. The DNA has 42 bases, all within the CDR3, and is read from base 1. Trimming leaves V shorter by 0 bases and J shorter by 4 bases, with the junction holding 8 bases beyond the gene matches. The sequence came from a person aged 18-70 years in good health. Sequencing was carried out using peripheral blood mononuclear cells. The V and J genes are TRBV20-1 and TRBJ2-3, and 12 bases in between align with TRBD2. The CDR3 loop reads CSARDRLAGGPADTQYF. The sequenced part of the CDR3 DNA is TGCAGTGCTAGAGACCGGCTAGCGGGAGGGCCCGCAGATACG.